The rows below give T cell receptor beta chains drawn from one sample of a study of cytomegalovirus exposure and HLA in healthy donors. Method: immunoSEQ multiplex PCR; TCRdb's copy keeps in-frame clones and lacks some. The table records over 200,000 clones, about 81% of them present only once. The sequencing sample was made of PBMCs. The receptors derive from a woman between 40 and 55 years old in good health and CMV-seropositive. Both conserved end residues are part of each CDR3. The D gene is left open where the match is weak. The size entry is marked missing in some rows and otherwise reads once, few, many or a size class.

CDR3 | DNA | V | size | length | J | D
CAWSAVAAGGKETQYF | TGTGCCTGGAGTGCTGTAGCGGCAGGGGGCAAGGAGACCCAGTACTTC | TRBV30 | once | 16 | TRBJ2-5 | TRBD1
CASSQSDRPPGYEQYF | TGCGCCAGCAGCCAATCAGACAGGCCGCCTGGGTACGAGCAGTACTTC | TRBV4-3 | - | 16 | TRBJ2-7 | -
CASSLARGHHEQYF | TGTGCCAGCAGTTTAGCTAGGGGCCACCACGAGCAGTACTTC | TRBV28 | - | 14 | TRBJ2-7 | -
CSGGVDEKLFF | TGCAGTGGGGGGGTAGATGAAAAACTGTTTTTT | TRBV20-1 | few | 11 | TRBJ1-4 | -
CASRQEGASQPQHF | TGTGCCAGCAGACAGGAGGGGGCAAGTCAGCCCCAGCATTTT | TRBV6-5 | - | 14 | TRBJ1-5 | TRBD1
CASSLGLAGGPGTDTQYF | TGTGCCAGCAGCTTAGGGCTAGCGGGAGGGCCTGGCACAGATACGCAGTATTTT | TRBV13 | - | 18 | TRBJ2-3 | TRBD2
CASRASGGRETQYF | TGTGCCAGCAGGGCTAGCGGGGGTCGGGAGACCCAGTACTTC | TRBV6-7 | - | 14 | TRBJ2-5 | TRBD2
CASSLYPSDSGNQPQHF | TGCGCCAGCAGCTTGTATCCCTCGGATAGCGGCAATCAGCCCCAGCATTTT | TRBV5-1 | - | 17 | TRBJ1-5 | -
CASRPPLLREGYGYTF | TGTGCAAGTCGCCCCCCCCTATTGAGGGAGGGCTATGGCTACACCTTC | TRBV12-2 | - | 16 | TRBJ1-2 | -
CSSTILGTEAFF | TGTTCCAGCACTATCCTAGGCACTGAAGCTTTCTTT | TRBV7-9 | - | 12 | TRBJ1-1 | -
CASSSTGRGETQYF | TGTGCCAGCAGCTCTACAGGGAGGGGAGAGACCCAGTACTTC | TRBV7-2 | - | 14 | TRBJ2-5 | -
CASTVGQGAGGYTF | TGTGCCAGCACCGTGGGACAGGGGGCAGGCGGCTACACCTTC | TRBV11-2 | - | 14 | TRBJ1-2 | TRBD1
CASSSNAGFYNEQFF | TGTGCCAGCAGTTCTAACGCAGGGTTCTACAATGAGCAGTTCTTC | TRBV6-1 | - | 15 | TRBJ2-1 | -
CSSSHRDNTYEQYF | TGTTCCAGCAGCCATAGGGACAATACCTACGAGCAGTACTTC | TRBV7-9 | - | 14 | TRBJ2-7 | -
CASSQGPGNTEAFF | TGCGCCAGCAGCCAGGGGCCCGGGAACACTGAAGCTTTCTTT | TRBV5-1 | - | 14 | TRBJ1-1 | -
CASSRGVATDTQYF | TGTGCCAGCTCCAGGGGGGTAGCCACAGATACGCAGTATTTT | TRBV25-1 | - | 14 | TRBJ2-3 | -
CATSAPTSGGYNEQFF | TGTGCCACCAGCGCGCCGACTAGCGGCGGCTACAATGAGCAGTTCTTC | TRBV15 | - | 16 | TRBJ2-1 | TRBD2
CASGGYNEQFF | TGCGCCAGCGGGGGGTACAATGAGCAGTTCTTC | TRBV5-1 | - | 11 | TRBJ2-1 | -
CASRLDTVTQYF | TGCGCCAGCAGGTTGGATACAGTCACCCAGTACTTC | TRBV5-1 | - | 12 | TRBJ2-5 | -
CASSLSGGAINEQFF | TGTGCCAGCAGCTTGTCCGGGGGGGCCATAAATGAGCAGTTCTTC | TRBV5-4 | - | 15 | TRBJ2-1 | TRBD2
CASSFGGGKFIPYEQYF | TGTGCCAGCAGTTTTGGCGGGGGGAAGTTTATCCCCTACGAGCAGTACTTC | TRBV28 | - | 17 | TRBJ2-7 | TRBD2
CASSPGGTQETQYF | TGTGCCAGCAGCCCCGGGGGGACTCAAGAGACCCAGTACTTC | TRBV7-2 | - | 14 | TRBJ2-5 | TRBD2
CAWSVSSGNYGYTF | TGTGCCTGGAGTGTAAGCTCGGGTAACTATGGCTACACCTTC | TRBV30 | - | 14 | TRBJ1-2 | -
CASSRDGALGEKLFF | TGTGCCAGCAGCCGAGATGGGGCGCTTGGCGAAAAACTGTTTTTT | TRBV6-5 | few | 15 | TRBJ1-4 | -
CASSQELAGGGEQFF | TGTGCCAGCAGCCAAGAACTAGCGGGAGGAGGTGAGCAGTTCTTC | TRBV14 | - | 15 | TRBJ2-1 | TRBD2
CASSPGTGSYEQYF | TGTGCCAGCTCACCCGGGACAGGGAGCTACGAGCAGTACTTC | TRBV18 | - | 14 | TRBJ2-7 | TRBD1
CASSPPSGASYEQYF | TGTGCCAGCAGCCCTCCTAGCGGGGCTTCCTACGAGCAGTACTTC | TRBV7-6 | - | 15 | TRBJ2-7 | TRBD2
CASKPRDSYQETQYF | TGCGCCAGCAAACCCCGGGACAGCTACCAAGAGACCCAGTACTTC | TRBV5-1 | - | 15 | TRBJ2-5 | TRBD1
CASSLDLESYEQYF | TGCGCCAGCAGCCTCGATCTAGAATCCTACGAGCAGTACTTC | TRBV5-1 | few | 14 | TRBJ2-7 | -
CSTRALTGLAGPGGETQYF | TGTTCCACCAGGGCTCTCACCGGACTAGCGGGGCCGGGGGGAGAGACCCAGTACTTC | TRBV7-9 | - | 19 | TRBJ2-5 | TRBD2
CASRLAGFNEQFF | TGCGCCAGCAGACTAGCGGGGTTCAATGAGCAGTTCTTC | TRBV10-2 | - | 13 | TRBJ2-1 | TRBD2
CASSFGASQYF | TGTGCCAGCAGCTTTGGGGCGTCCCAGTATTTT | TRBV5-4 | - | 11 | TRBJ2-3 | -
CATRGGTDPSTDTQYF | TGTGCCACCCGGGGAGGCACAGACCCTAGCACAGATACGCAGTATTTT | TRBV10-3 | - | 16 | TRBJ2-3 | -
CAISEGTTGRTDTQYF | TGTGCCATCAGTGAGGGAACGACAGGGCGAACAGATACGCAGTATTTT | TRBV10-3 | - | 16 | TRBJ2-3 | TRBD1
CASSLYKRGTEAFF | TGTGCCAGCAGCTTGTACAAGCGGGGCACTGAAGCTTTCTTT | TRBV5-5 | - | 14 | TRBJ1-1 | -
CASSLDSQGNGYTF | TGTGCCAGCAGCTTAGATAGTCAGGGGAATGGCTACACCTTC | TRBV11-2 | - | 14 | TRBJ1-2 | -
CASTGRGGRSGEQYF | TGTGCCAGCACCGGGAGGGGCGGGAGATCGGGCGAGCAGTACTTC | TRBV6-5 | - | 15 | TRBJ2-7 | TRBD2
CASSLGAGTGGADTQYF | TGTGCCAGCAGCTTAGGAGCGGGGACAGGGGGGGCAGATACGCAGTATTTT | TRBV7-2 | few | 17 | TRBJ2-3 | TRBD1
CASSSIRQNTEAFF | TGTGCCAGCAGCAGCATACGACAAAACACTGAAGCTTTCTTT | TRBV27 | once | 14 | TRBJ1-1 | -
CASSVGGSYEQYF | TGTGCCAGCAGCGTAGGCGGCTCCTACGAGCAGTACTTC | TRBV9 | - | 13 | TRBJ2-7 | -
CASSFRRDYNEQFF | TGTGCCAGCAGCTTCCGGCGGGATTACAATGAGCAGTTCTTC | TRBV5-4 | - | 14 | TRBJ2-1 | -
CASSIGGGKQETQYF | TGTGCCAGTAGTATAGGCGGGGGGAAACAAGAGACCCAGTACTTC | TRBV19 | - | 15 | TRBJ2-5 | TRBD2
CASVPTSGTRELFF | TGTGCTAGTGTCCCGACTAGCGGGACCCGGGAGCTGTTTTTT | TRBV12-5 | - | 14 | TRBJ2-2 | TRBD2
CASSFIYEQYF | TGTGCCAGCAGCTTTATCTACGAGCAGTACTTC | TRBV7-2 | - | 11 | TRBJ2-7 | -
CASSPTTGREEKLFF | TGTGCCAGCAGCCCGACGACAGGGCGGGAAGAAAAACTGTTTTTT | TRBV11-2 | - | 15 | TRBJ1-4 | TRBD1
CASTPLLPDEQFF | TGTGCCAGCACCCCTTTACTCCCCGATGAGCAGTTCTTC | TRBV6-1 | - | 13 | TRBJ2-1 | -
CASSVVNRDSTNEKLFF | TGTGCCAGCAGCGTAGTAAACAGAGATTCAACTAATGAAAAACTGTTTTTT | TRBV9 | - | 17 | TRBJ1-4 | -
CASSMMADTDTQYF | TGTGCCAGTAGTATGATGGCTGACACAGATACGCAGTATTTT | TRBV19 | few | 14 | TRBJ2-3 | -
CASSLDGGLRNSPLHF | TGTGCCAGCAGCTTAGATGGGGGACTCAGGAATTCACCCCTCCACTTT | TRBV11-2 | - | 16 | TRBJ1-6 | -
CASRGLAGSYEQYF | TGTGCCAGTAGGGGACTAGCGGGCTCCTACGAGCAGTACTTC | TRBV19 | - | 14 | TRBJ2-7 | TRBD2
CASSSGLLSTNTGELFF | TGTGCCAGCAGCTCAGGACTGCTCTCAACGAACACCGGGGAGCTGTTTTTT | TRBV5-4 | - | 17 | TRBJ2-2 | -